These 24 T cell receptor beta chains share one sample of origin, sequenced in a study of blood T cell repertoires in COVID-19. The assay was immunoSEQ multiplex PCR, and TCRdb's table has in-frame clones only and misses some. The table has about 330,000 clones, about 90% seen once. Sequencing used PBMCs or T cells enriched from blood (not recorded which). The receptors were sampled from a man aged 25-45 years who had recovered from COVID-19.

The chain couples TRBV5-6 to TRBJ2-3; 7 bases fit TRBD1. V shed 4 bases and J 0 bases; nucleotides not matched to a gene: 5. The CDR3 runs 15 residues. Per germline, CDR1 SGHDT and CDR2 YYEEEE. CDR3 sequence reads: CASSPTGSSTDTQYF. CDR3 nucleotides: TGTGCCAGCAGCCCGACAGGGTCTAGCACAGATACGCAGTATTTT.

V gene TRBV29-1 combines with J gene TRBJ2-7, with 8 nucleotides matching TRBD1. This CDR3 is 17 amino acids long. CDR1 and CDR2 from the germline V gene are SQVTM and ANQGSEA. V was clipped by 4 bases and J by 6 bases; unmatched bases: 20. CDR3 amino acids: CSVGVYYMGQAAPEQYF. Here the CDR3 DNA reads TGCAGCGTTGGTGTATATTATATGGGACAGGCGGCTCCCGAGCAGTACTTC.

V usage is TRBV7-8 and J usage is TRBJ2-7, with 7 bases identical to TRBD1. CDR1 is SGHVS and CDR2 is FQNEAQ in the germline V gene. V shed 5 bases, J shed 3 bases, and the junction held 10 bases outside the gene matches. CDR3 length: 15 residues. CDR3 region: CASSPRRTGLYEQYF. The CDR3 coding sequence is TGTGCCAGCAGCCCGCGAAGGACAGGTCTCTACGAGCAGTACTTC.

V usage is TRBV27 and J usage is TRBJ1-3; tentatively, D is TRBD1 (6 bases). Looked up from germline, CDR1 is MNHEY and CDR2 is SMNVEV (reference sequence). The CDR3 is made up of 15 amino acids. V lost 2 bases and J 5 bases, leaving 13 bases between the germline ends. The CDR3 DNA follows: TGTGCCAGCAGTTTAAGAGGGGACATCAGAAACACCATATATTTT. Encoded protein: CASSLRGDIRNTIYF.

V gene TRBV27 combines with J gene TRBJ2-7, with 8 bases that match TRBD1. The length of the CDR3 is 14 residues. Germline CDR1 MNHEY, CDR2 SMNVEV (reference sequence). V lost 5 bases and J lost 3; bases outside the gene matches: 6. CDR3 protein: CASSTGQGLYEQYF. The CDR3 bases are TGTGCCAGCAGTACCGGACAGGGACTCTACGAGCAGTACTTC.

This clone occurred once. The rearrangement uses TRBV5-4 and TRBJ2-2, with TRBD1 matching over 9 bases. The CDR3 has 16 amino acids. Trimming cost V 2 bases and J 2 bases; bases outside gene matches: 4. Germline-derived CDR1 and CDR2 are SGHNT and YYREEE (reference sequence). The CDR3 DNA follows: TGTGCCAGCAGCTTCATACAGGGGGCCAACACCGGGGAGCTGTTTTTT. Protein sequence: CASSFIQGANTGELFF.

The J gene is TRBJ2-3, the V gene TRBV29-1; TRBD2 might be the D (6 bases). The germline V gene has CDR1 SQVTM and CDR2 ANQGSEA. CDR3 length: 16 residues. V lost 3 bases to trimming and J lost 3 bases, with 19 bases between them. This chain's CDR3 is CSVDRRRGRQTDTQYF. In DNA form, the CDR3 reads TGCAGCGTTGATAGACGACGTGGGAGGCAGACAGATACGCAGTATTTT.

The chain couples TRBV10-2 to TRBJ2-3; D is possibly TRBD1 (5 bases). Germline V gene sequence: CDR1 WSHSY, CDR2 SAAADI. CDR3 length equals 13 residues. Trimming took 7 bases from V and 8 from J, leaving 16 bases between them. CDR3 protein: CASIGQGSGTQYF. The CDR3 DNA follows: TGCGCCAGCATAGGCCAGGGATCCGGTACGCAGTATTTT.

This chain links TRBV11-3 with TRBJ2-7; TRBD1 matches at 8 bases. The V gene's germline CDR1 is SGHNT and CDR2 YENEEA. With V trimmed by 5 bases and J by 3 bases, 6 bases remained unmatched. The CDR3 is 14 residues long. For the CDR3, the DNA is TGTGCCAGCAGCCCAGGGGGCTCCCTCTACGAGCAGTACTTC. It specifies CASSPGGSLYEQYF.

This clone was detected ten times or more. This chain uses TRBV21-1 with TRBJ2-7; the table's D call, TRBD1, has no DNA check behind it. TRBV21-1 is marked as a pseudogene. The CDR3 extends over 16 amino acids. CDR3 sequence (DNA): TGTGCCAGCAGCACCCGGGACAGGGGACATACCTACGAGCAGTACTTC. This translates into CASSTRDRGHTYEQYF.

The V call is TRBV10-2, the J call TRBJ2-1; D is undetermined. The CDR3 covers 12 residues. With 6 bases removed from V and 4 bases from J, the gap between germline ends came to 7 bases. Germline CDR1 reads WSHSY; CDR2 reads SAAADI. CDR3 amino acids: CASRGTYNEQFF. In nucleotides, the CDR3 is TGCGCCAGCAGGGGCACATACAATGAGCAGTTCTTC.

This chain links TRBV28 with TRBJ2-1; 8 bases fit TRBD1. This CDR3 is built from 15 residues. V was clipped by 4 bases and J by 3 bases; unmatched bases: 5. CDR1 and CDR2 (germline): MDHEN, SYDVKM. The CDR3 sequence is CASSYTGTGYNEQFF. The CDR3 bases are TGTGCCAGCAGTTATACCGGGACAGGCTACAATGAGCAGTTCTTC.

The genes are TRBV4-1 and TRBJ2-2; the D gene is possibly TRBD2 (5 bases). V was pared by 1 base and J by 0 bases, with 9 bases between. This CDR3 has 16 amino acids. The germline V gene has CDR1 MGHRA and CDR2 YSYEKL. CDR3 sequence reads: CASSQGGYTNTGELFF. The CDR3 nucleotides are TGCGCCAGCAGCCAAGGCGGGTATACGAACACCGGGGAGCTGTTTTTT.

The genes are TRBV30 and TRBJ2-7; a possible D gene is TRBD1 (6 bases). CDR3 length: 14 residues. CDR1 and CDR2 (germline): GTSNPN, SVGIG (reference sequence). V lost 4 bases and J lost 1, with 14 bases in between. DNA of the CDR3: TGTGCCTGGAAGGGCAGGGGAGTATCCTACGAGCAGTACTTC. Translation: CAWKGRGVSYEQYF.

V and J are TRBV9 and TRBJ2-2; TRBD1 matches at 7 bases. Germline CDR1 SGDLS, CDR2 YYNGEE. V trimming: 0 bases; J trimming: 5 bases; junction bases outside the gene matches: 4. CDR3 size: 15 residues. CDR3 nucleotides: TGTGCCAGCAGCGTAGACGGACAGGCAACCGGGGAGCTGTTTTTT. It is translated as CASSVDGQATGELFF.

V is TRBV28 and J is TRBJ1-5; 8 bases agree with TRBD1. This CDR3 contains 15 residues. Germline loops: CDR1 MDHEN, CDR2 SYDVKM. V lost 2 bases to trimming and J lost 5 bases; unmatched junction nucleotides: 5. The CDR3 nucleotides are TGTGCCAGCAGTTTAGCTTCAGGGGGCCATCAGCCCCAGCATTTT. Encoded protein: CASSLASGGHQPQHF.

This chain joins TRBV19 and TRBJ1-2; D call uncertain. Trimming removed 5 bases from V and 3 bases from J, with 7 bases in between. The CDR3 has 12 amino acids. Germline V gene lookup returns CDR1 LNHDA and CDR2 SQIVND (reference sequence). The CDR3 here is CASSLGDYGYTF. The CDR3 region has the DNA TGTGCCAGTAGTCTCGGGGACTATGGCTACACCTTC.

The sample holds one count of this clone. V usage is TRBV5-5 and J usage is TRBJ1-5, with D possibly being TRBD1 (6 bases). This CDR3 contains 17 residues. In germline, CDR1 is SGHKS, CDR2 YYEKEE (reference sequence). Trimming left V 4 bases short and J 7 bases short, with 24 bases between. This CDR3 is CASSIWTGTGRGQPQHF. The CDR3 bases are TGTGCCAGCAGCATCTGGACCGGGACGGGAAGGGGGCAGCCCCAGCATTTT.

The rearrangement uses TRBV19 and TRBJ1-6; the D is unclear. V was shortened by 3 bases and J by 6 bases, with 9 bases between the two germline ends. The CDR3 runs to 14 residues. CDR1 and CDR2 from the germline V gene are LNHDA and SQIVND (reference sequence). DNA for the CDR3: TGTGCCAGTAGTATGGGAGCCCGTAATTCACCCCTCCACTTT. Its protein is CASSMGARNSPLHF.

In its sample, this clone was seen once. The chain is built from TRBV19 and TRBJ1-1, with 9 bases identical to TRBD1. Per germline, CDR1 LNHDA and CDR2 SQIVND (reference sequence). CDR3 length: 15 residues. J gave up 1 base and V 8 bases, and 8 bases lay outside the gene matches. This chain's CDR3 is CASHGQGKGNTEAFF. CDR3 bases: TGTGCCAGTCACGGACAGGGGAAAGGGAACACTGAAGCTTTCTTT.

The J gene is TRBJ1-5, the V gene TRBV5-1, with D uncertain. The CDR3 totals 15 residues. The V gene lost 1 base and the J gene lost 7 bases, with 15 bases spanning the gap. Germline V gives CDR1 SGHRS, CDR2 YFSETQ. In nucleotides, the CDR3 is TGCGCCAGCAGCTTGTGGCCCCCGGGAGGACAGCCCCAGCATTTT. Amino acid sequence: CASSLWPPGGQPQHF.

J is TRBJ1-1 and V is TRBV3-1 (or the pseudogene TRBV3-2); 8 bases agree with TRBD1. CDR3 size: 14 residues. The V gene end was trimmed by 3 bases and the J gene end by 6 bases; junction bases not matched to a gene: 6. CDR1 and CDR2 (germline): LGHDT, YNNKEL (reference sequence). In nucleotides, the CDR3 is TGTGCCAGCAGCCAGGCCGGGACAGGTGCTGAAGCTTTCTTT. This codes for CASSQAGTGAEAFF.

The CDR3 DNA sequence: TGTGCCATCAGTGTTGGGACAGGAGGCGGCTACACCTTC. Its protein product is CAISVGTGGGYTF. The chain joins TRBV10-3 to TRBJ1-2; TRBD1 matches at 8 bases. V shed 4 bases, J shed 8 bases, and the junction held 6 bases outside the gene matches. Germline V gives CDR1 ENHRY, CDR2 SYGVKD. The CDR3 sequence is 13 residues long.

On this clone itself: The sample carries other DNA sequences with the same CDR3. The chain has TRBV19 and TRBJ2-1; D is perhaps TRBD1 (6 bases). V was shortened by 5 bases and J by 0 bases, with 8 bases between the two germline ends. CDR1 is LNHDA, CDR2 SQIVND, per germline (reference sequence). The CDR3 contains 14 residues. The CDR3 reads CASSLQGSYNEQFF. CDR3 coding DNA: TGTGCCAGTAGTCTACAGGGCTCCTACAATGAGCAGTTCTTC.